The following is a T cell receptor (beta chain) sequence with its context. The data were obtained in a study of CD8 T cells in Susac syndrome. Random hexamers were used to reverse transcribe an amount of roughly 0.5 to 1 ug RNA. TCRdb recomputed calls from the immunoSEQ multiplex PCR reads with MiXCR, one row per CDR3 protein. The sample carries some 63,000 distinct CDR3 sequences, 94% recorded once. The CDR3 consists of 15 residues. Germline-derived CDR1 and CDR2 are LGHNA and YSLEER. Deletions cut 0 bases from V and 3 bases from J, with 10 bases between. The chain employs TRBV4-3 and TRBJ2-3; the D is unclear. The origin of this receptor is a human donor with multiple sclerosis. The sample comprised CD8+ T cells from PBMCs. CDR3 sequence: CASSQDKAGTDTQYF. CDR3 bases: TGCGCCAGCAGCCAAGATAAGGCCGGGACAGATACGCAGTATTTT.